These 30 T cell receptor beta chains were sequenced from one sample in a study of blood T cell repertoires in COVID-19. TCRdb's table, derived via immunoSEQ multiplex PCR, lists solely in-frame clones and lacks some. Among around 130,000 clones, around four fifths were seen once, and the ten largest hold about 2.6%. The sample comprised PBMCs or T cells enriched from blood (not recorded which). The receptor set was obtained from a man aged 35-49 years with acute COVID-19.

This clone was picked up a small number of times. In nucleotides, the CDR3 is TGTGCCAGCAGCCAAGAACCTAGCGGGAGGGCCGACGGGGAGCTGTTTTTT. Translated: CASSQEPSGRADGELFF. This chain links TRBV4-2 with TRBJ2-2, with 12 bases matching TRBD2. CDR1 and CDR2 from the germline V gene are LGHNA and YNFKEQ. V shed 0 bases, J shed 7 bases, and the junction held 6 bases outside the gene matches. The CDR3 is 17 residues long.

In nucleotides, the CDR3 is TGTGCCAGCAGCTTAAGGACAGTTAACACCGGGGAGCTGTTTTTT. This codes for CASSLRTVNTGELFF. This sequence joins TRBV13 and TRBJ2-2, with D tentatively TRBD1 (6 bases). Germline V gene sequence: CDR1 PRHDT, CDR2 FYEKMQ (reference sequence). V lost 2 bases and J 2 bases, leaving 9 bases between the germline ends. The CDR3 runs 15 residues.

The chain employs TRBV19 and TRBJ1-6, with 7 bases fitting TRBD1. V lost 6 bases, J lost 8 bases, and 10 bases stayed unmatched. Looked up from germline, CDR1 is LNHDA and CDR2 is SQIVND (reference sequence). The CDR3 spans 15 residues. This chain's CDR3 is CASSLTGQTDSPLHF. DNA for the CDR3: TGTGCCAGTAGCCTGACGGGACAGACGGATTCACCCCTCCACTTT.

The CDR3 nucleotides are TGTGCCAGCAGCCCCGGGACTAGCGGTGTGTACCAAGAGACCCAGTACTTC. This encodes CASSPGTSGVYQETQYF. The V gene is TRBV7-2, the J gene TRBJ2-5, with TRBD2 matching over 11 bases. Losses at the gene ends were 5 bases for V and 0 bases for J; bases not matched to a gene: 8. The CDR3 extends over 17 amino acids. Germline loops: CDR1 SGHTA, CDR2 FQGNSA.

V usage is TRBV2 and J usage is TRBJ2-7, with TRBD2 matching 8 bases. Trimming cost V 4 bases and J 5 bases; bases outside gene matches: 10. The CDR3 loop spans 15 amino acids. The germline gives CDR1 SNHLY, CDR2 FYNNEI. CDR3 residues: CASSGVPLAVNEQYF. The CDR3 DNA is TGTGCCAGCAGTGGGGTCCCACTAGCGGTCAACGAGCAGTACTTC.

This clone was picked up a small number of times. V and J are TRBV25-1 and TRBJ1-2, with 8 positions matching TRBD1. Losses at the gene ends were 4 bases for V and 5 bases for J; bases not matched to a gene: 6. The CDR3 has 14 residues. Germline CDR1 reads MGHDK; CDR2 reads SYGVNS. In DNA form, the CDR3 reads TGTGCCAGCAGTGGTGAGGGACAGGCTTATGGCTACACCTTC. Its translation: CASSGEGQAYGYTF.

This chain joins TRBV2 and TRBJ1-5; the match to TRBD1 covers 7 bases. Per germline, CDR1 SNHLY and CDR2 FYNNEI. The CDR3 totals 12 residues. V was clipped by 3 bases and J by 15 bases; unmatched bases: 8. DNA of the CDR3: TGTGCCAGCAGTGATCGGGACAGCCTAGGGCATTTT. Its protein product is CASSDRDSLGHF.

The gene calls are TRBV21-1 and TRBJ2-7; the table assigns TRBD1, which was not confirmed against the DNA. TRBV21-1 is deemed a pseudogene. This CDR3 spans 14 amino acids. This chain's CDR3 is CASSGSKGWYEQYF. CDR3 in DNA: TGTGCCAGCAGCGGTTCTAAGGGGTGGTACGAGCAGTACTTC.

The chain has TRBV5-1 and TRBJ2-5; 12 bases line up with TRBD2. The V and J ends lost 0 bases and 2 bases, in that order; junction bases with no gene match: 8. CDR3 length equals 18 residues. The germline V gene encodes CDR1 SGHRS and CDR2 YFSETQ. The CDR3 spells CASSLEASGGALQETQYF. The DNA for the CDR3 is TGCGCCAGCAGCTTGGAGGCTAGCGGGGGGGCTCTACAAGAGACCCAGTACTTC. Filled out from reference TRBV5-1 and TRBJ2-5, the complete variable domain reads KAGVTQTPRYLIKTRGQQVTLSCSPISGHRSVSWYQQTPGQGLQFLFEYFSETQRNKGNFPGRFSGRQFSNSRSEMNVSTLELGDSALYLCASSLEASGGALQETQYFGPGTRLLVL.

The J gene is TRBJ2-7, the V gene TRBV6-5; 13 positions agree with TRBD2. The V and J ends lost 2 bases and 2 bases, in that order; junction bases with no gene match: 0. The CDR3 is 15 residues long. Germline V CDR1 and CDR2: MNHEY, SVGAGI. This chain's CDR3 is CASSYGTSGTYEQYF. CDR3 in DNA: TGTGCCAGCAGTTACGGGACTAGCGGGACCTACGAGCAGTACTTC.

This CDR3 is CAWTRGIAGAPTDTQYF. In DNA form, the CDR3 reads TGTGCCTGGACGAGGGGGATAGCGGGGGCTCCCACAGATACGCAGTATTTT. The gene calls are TRBV30 and TRBJ2-3, with 9 nucleotides matching TRBD2. This CDR3 has 17 amino acids. V was clipped by 4 bases and J by 2 bases; unmatched bases: 13. Germline CDR1 reads GTSNPN; CDR2 reads SVGIG (reference sequence).

This rearrangement joins TRBV10-3 to TRBJ1-2, with 8 bases identical to TRBD1. The V segment lost 4 bases and the J segment 6 bases; nucleotides outside the gene matches: 10. The CDR3 extends over 15 amino acids. Germline lookup yields CDR1 ENHRY and CDR2 SYGVKD. CDR3 nucleotides: TGTGCCATCAGTGCGGTTTTATCGGACAGGGATGGCTACACCTTC. Protein product: CAISAVLSDRDGYTF.

This clone turned up a few times. The J gene is TRBJ2-7, the V gene TRBV15; D is perhaps TRBD1 (5 bases). Germline CDR1 LNHNV, CDR2 YYDKDF (reference sequence). The V and J ends lost 1 base and 2 bases respectively, with 12 bases between them. The CDR3 consists of 15 residues. The CDR3 reads CATSRGSQGTYEQYF. The DNA of the CDR3 is TGTGCCACCAGCAGAGGTTCCCAGGGTACCTACGAGCAGTACTTC. The variable domain in full, completed from reference TRBV15 and TRBJ2-7, reads DAMVIQNPRYQVTQFGKPVTLSCSQTLNHNVMYWYQQKSSQAPKLLFHYYDKDFNNEADTPDNFQSRRPNTSFCFLDIRSPGLGDTAMYLCATSRGSQGTYEQYFGPGTRLTVT.

This sequence joins TRBV5-4 and TRBJ2-3; tentatively, D is TRBD1 (6 bases). With 3 bases removed from V and 6 bases from J, the gap between germline ends came to 17 bases. CDR1 is SGHNT, CDR2 YYREEE, per germline (reference sequence). The CDR3 consists of 15 residues. The CDR3 DNA follows: TGTGCCAGCAGCTGGTCCCGGGACACATGGGATACGCAGTATTTT. Translating gives CASSWSRDTWDTQYF.

This chain joins TRBV2 and TRBJ2-5, with D possibly being TRBD1 (5 bases). CDR3 size: 13 residues. V lost 10 bases to trimming and J lost 1 base, with 13 bases between them. CDR1 is SNHLY, CDR2 FYNNEI, per germline. CDR3 amino acids: CATQGQLQETQYF. The CDR3 DNA is TGTGCCACCCAGGGTCAGCTCCAAGAGACCCAGTACTTC.

This clone turned up a few times. The V and J genes are TRBV7-2 and TRBJ1-5; D possibly corresponds to TRBD1 (6 bases). This CDR3 comprises 13 residues. Germline V gives CDR1 SGHTA, CDR2 FQGNSA. V gave up 10 bases and J gave up 1 base, with 11 bases separating them. DNA for the CDR3: TGTGCCACCCGCGGACAGAGCAATCAGCCCCAGCATTTT. Translation gives CATRGQSNQPQHF. Based on the CDR3 plus reference TRBV7-2 and TRBJ1-5, the full variable domain is GAGVSQSPSNKVTEKGKDVELRCDPISGHTALYWYRQSLGQGLEFLIYFQGNSAPDKSGLPSDRFSAERTGGSVSTLTIQRTQQEDSAVYLCATRGQSNQPQHFGDGTRLSIL.

This clone is a singleton in its sample. The CDR3: CASSQELAGADTQYF. The CDR3 DNA sequence: TGTGCCAGCAGCCAAGAACTAGCGGGGGCAGATACGCAGTATTTT. This chain links TRBV4-2 with TRBJ2-3, with 11 positions matching TRBD2. The CDR3 is 15 amino acids. From germline, CDR1 is LGHNA and CDR2 YNFKEQ. J was trimmed by 4 bases and V by 0 bases; bases with no gene match: 0.

This sequence joins TRBV6-5 and TRBJ2-3; the D gene is possibly TRBD1 (6 bases). Per germline, CDR1 MNHEY and CDR2 SVGAGI. Trimming stripped 5 bases from V and 10 bases from J, with 10 bases between. The CDR3 loop spans 11 amino acids. The chain's CDR3 is CASSRDTSQYF. In DNA, the CDR3 is TGTGCCAGCAGTAGGGACACGTCGCAGTATTTT.

This clone was recorded once. V gene TRBV25-1 combines with J gene TRBJ2-7; the match to TRBD1 covers 8 bases. The germline gives CDR1 MGHDK, CDR2 SYGVNS. This CDR3 spans 16 amino acids. V lost 2 bases, J lost 7 bases, and 13 bases stayed unmatched. The CDR3 is CASSEELGTGGREQYF. Written as DNA, the CDR3 is TGTGCCAGCAGTGAAGAGTTGGGGACAGGCGGCAGGGAGCAGTACTTC.

The chain employs TRBV4-2 and TRBJ2-1, with 8 nucleotides matching TRBD2. Trimming removed 1 base from V and 9 bases from J; junction bases left unmatched: 11. The CDR3 totals 16 residues. Germline V lookup: CDR1 LGHNA, CDR2 YNFKEQ. The CDR3 here is CASSQGVSGGFGEQFF. Here the CDR3 DNA reads TGTGCCAGCAGCCAAGGGGTCTCGGGGGGGTTCGGTGAGCAGTTCTTC.

The chain joins TRBV6-6 to TRBJ2-2, with 11 bases identical to TRBD2. V was pared by 6 bases and J by 4 bases, with 19 bases of the junction left unmatched. Germline V gene lookup returns CDR1 MNHNY and CDR2 SVGAGI (reference sequence). The length of the CDR3 is 20 residues. The CDR3 bases are TGTGCCAGCAGCGGGGGGGGGACTAGCGGAACCCTCCGTACCACCGGGGAGCTGTTTTTT. As protein: CASSGGGTSGTLRTTGELFF.

CDR3 in amino acids: CASSGSSGGFRETQYF. CDR3 coding DNA: TGTGCCAGCAGCGGGTCTAGCGGGGGGTTTCGGGAGACCCAGTACTTC. The chain links TRBV2 to TRBJ2-5; 11 bases are shared with TRBD2. CDR1 is SNHLY and CDR2 is FYNNEI in the germline V gene. V shed 6 bases and J 5 bases; nucleotides not matched to a gene: 11. This CDR3 is built from 16 residues.

This clone was seen a few times. The V gene is TRBV19, the J gene TRBJ2-7, with 12 bases identical to TRBD2. In germline, CDR1 is LNHDA, CDR2 SQIVND (reference sequence). The J segment lost 3 bases and the V segment lost 1 base, leaving 4 bases of the junction unmatched. The CDR3 runs 16 residues. This CDR3 reads CASSIALAGGNYEQYF. CDR3 in DNA: TGTGCCAGTAGTATAGCACTAGCGGGAGGAAACTACGAGCAGTACTTC.

The chain links TRBV29-1 to TRBJ1-2; 11 bases line up with TRBD1. With V trimmed by 5 bases and J by 0 bases, 2 bases remained unmatched. The CDR3 is made up of 14 amino acids. Germline V gene data show CDR1 as SQVTM and CDR2 as ANQGSEA. This CDR3 is CSVPGQGANYGYTF. CDR3 sequence (DNA): TGCAGCGTTCCGGGACAGGGGGCTAACTATGGCTACACCTTC. Drawing the rest from reference TRBV29-1 and TRBJ1-2, the complete variable domain is SAVISQKPSRDICQRGTSLTIQCQVDSQVTMMFWYRQQPGQSLTLIATANQGSEATYESGFVIDKFPISRPNLTFSTLTVSNMSPEDSSIYLCSVPGQGANYGYTFGSGTRLTVV.

The gene calls are TRBV19 and TRBJ1-6, with 10 bases aligning to TRBD1. Per germline, CDR1 LNHDA and CDR2 SQIVND (reference sequence). The ends lost 8 bases at V and 10 bases at J; junction bases unmatched: 5. The CDR3 covers 13 residues. The CDR3 DNA sequence: TGTGCCAGTGGACAGGGGGTAGAGTCACCCCTCCACTTT. It specifies CASGQGVESPLHF.

The chain recombines TRBV7-3 with TRBJ2-7, with a possible D match to TRBD2 (5 bases). Between the trimmed V and J ends, which lost 5 bases and 7 bases, there was a span of 18 bases. CDR1 is SGHTA and CDR2 is FQGTGA in the germline V gene. This CDR3 contains 14 residues. The CDR3 DNA follows: TGTGCCAGCAGCCCCGGAGGTACTCCTGATGAGCAGTACTTC. As protein: CASSPGGTPDEQYF.

This chain uses TRBV2 with TRBJ1-6; D may be TRBD1 (5 bases). V was trimmed by 0 bases and J by 4 bases, leaving 13 bases between them. The CDR3 totals 17 residues. Germline lookup yields CDR1 SNHLY and CDR2 FYNNEI. CDR3 loop: CASSEAPPGTYNSPLHF. DNA of the CDR3: TGTGCCAGCAGTGAAGCCCCCCCGGGGACTTATAATTCACCCCTCCACTTT.

The chain links TRBV6-4 to TRBJ1-5; the D gene is possibly TRBD1 (5 bases). CDR3 length equals 13 residues. The V end lost 4 bases, the J end lost 7 bases, and 11 bases lay between the germline ends. Germline V lookup: CDR1 MRHNA, CDR2 SNTAGT. The CDR3 coding sequence is TGTGCCAGCAGTGGCCGCCAGGGCCAGCCCCAGCATTTT. Its protein product is CASSGRQGQPQHF.

The rearrangement links TRBV10-3 to TRBJ1-2, with D unclear. Germline CDR1 ENHRY, CDR2 SYGVKD. CDR3 length: 12 amino acids. Trimming took 5 bases from V and 8 from J, leaving 12 bases between them. The CDR3 loop is CAISSPGEGYTF. CDR3 bases: TGTGCCATCAGTTCCCCCGGGGAGGGCTACACCTTC.

V and J are TRBV7-3 and TRBJ2-1, with TRBD1 identical over 7 bases. Trimming removed 2 bases from V and 5 bases from J; junction bases left unmatched: 0. There are 13 residues in the CDR3. CDR1 and CDR2 (germline): SGHTA, FQGTGA. The CDR3 DNA follows: TGTGCCAGCAGCTTAGGGACAGACAATGAGCAGTTCTTC. Translation: CASSLGTDNEQFF.